This TCR beta chain was recorded in a study of blood T cell repertoires in COVID-19. This table comes from immunoSEQ multiplex PCR, and its TCRdb copy is limited to in-frame clones, with some not included. The sample consists of some 200,000 clones, around 80% of them appearing once. The receptor was isolated from a human donor in a cohort sampled during active COVID-19. Sequencing was done on a sample of peripheral blood.

CDR3 coding DNA: TGTGCCAGTAGTCGGGCGGGCAGCACCTTCTCTTTGAACACCGGGGAGCTGTTTTTT. Protein: CASSRAGSTFSLNTGELFF. The genes are TRBV19 and TRBJ2-2; possible D gene TRBD2, 5 bases. Trimming took 5 bases from V and 1 from J, leaving 23 bases between them. Germline V gene data show CDR1 as LNHDA and CDR2 as SQIVND (reference sequence). The CDR3 spans 19 residues.